The 15 T cell receptor beta chains below all came from one sample that was sequenced in a study of blood T cell repertoires in COVID-19. Profiling relied on immunoSEQ multiplex PCR, and the TCRdb table lists in-frame clones only, not all of them. Seen here are 40,000 to 45,000 clones, roughly nine tenths observed once, and the top ten hold about a tenth. Sequencing was performed on peripheral blood. Receptors originate from a man between 50 and 59 years old with active COVID-19.

The J gene is TRBJ2-1, the V gene TRBV10-2; D gene unclear. Trimming removed 3 bases from V and 3 bases from J, with 12 bases in between. Germline V CDR1 and CDR2: WSHSY, SAAADI. The CDR3 is 15 residues long. CDR3: CASSDGSLGYNEQFF. For the CDR3, the DNA is TGCGCCAGCAGTGACGGTAGCCTTGGCTACAATGAGCAGTTCTTC.

CDR3 nucleotides: TGCGCCAGCAGCCGGGGGGAGGGTCGGAATTCACCCCTCCACTTT. Translating gives CASSRGEGRNSPLHF. The chain is built from TRBV5-1 and TRBJ1-6, with a tentative D call TRBD1 (5 bases). V was shortened by 4 bases and J by 7 bases, with 15 bases between the two germline ends. The CDR3 has 15 residues. The germline V gene encodes CDR1 SGHRS and CDR2 YFSETQ.

The V and J genes are TRBV5-6 and TRBJ2-5; 9 positions agree with TRBD1. The V segment lost 0 bases and the J segment 6 bases; nucleotides outside the gene matches: 6. CDR3 size: 15 residues. Germline-derived CDR1 and CDR2 are SGHDT and YYEEEE. In DNA, the CDR3 is TGTGCCAGCAGCTTGGGTCGGACAGGGGTGCAGACCCAGTACTTC. Translation: CASSLGRTGVQTQYF.

The rearrangement uses TRBV18 and TRBJ2-5; no clear D gene. Germline V lookup: CDR1 KGHSH, CDR2 LQKENI. Trimming took 6 bases from V and 2 from J, leaving 13 bases between them. CDR3 size: 14 residues. The CDR3 loop is CASSRSIPQETQYF. The CDR3 nucleotides read TGTGCCAGCTCTCGGAGCATTCCGCAAGAGACCCAGTACTTC.

The chain recombines TRBV5-1 with TRBJ1-2; TRBD1 might be the D (6 bases). CDR1 is SGHRS and CDR2 is YFSETQ in the germline V gene. With 2 bases removed from V and 2 bases from J, the gap between germline ends came to 19 bases. The CDR3 totals 17 residues. CDR3 bases: TGCGCCAGCAGCTTAGTCCCTCTTGGGGGCCACAACTATGGCTACACCTTC. Translation gives CASSLVPLGGHNYGYTF.

This clone has only a few counts. The CDR3 nucleotides read TGTGCCAGCAGTTACCTGGACAGGGCAGCTGAAGCTTTCTTT. Its protein is CASSYLDRAAEAFF. The chain is built from TRBV6-6 and TRBJ1-1; 8 nucleotides line up with TRBD1. The CDR3 extends over 14 amino acids. Trimming took 2 bases from V and 6 from J; bases not matched to a gene: 5. CDR1 and CDR2 (germline): MNHNY, SVGAGI (reference sequence).

The V and J genes are TRBV7-2 and TRBJ2-7, with D possibly TRBD1 on 6 matching bases. This CDR3 is 14 amino acids long. Germline loops: CDR1 SGHTA, CDR2 FQGNSA. V gave up 1 base and J gave up 2 bases, with 9 bases separating them. CDR3 nucleotide sequence: TGTGCCAGCAGCTTAGTAGGGGGTCCCTACGAGCAGTACTTC. Its translation is CASSLVGGPYEQYF.

This clone was seen once. V usage is TRBV11-1 and J usage is TRBJ1-2; D not resolved. Germline lookup yields CDR1 SGHAT and CDR2 FQDESV (reference sequence). Trimming stripped 1 base from V and 4 bases from J, with 10 bases between. This CDR3 has 14 amino acids. The CDR3 DNA sequence: TGTGCCAGCAGCTTAGGTGACGGCGGCTATGGCTACACCTTC. Amino acids: CASSLGDGGYGYTF. The full variable domain, its missing parts supplied by reference TRBV11-1 and TRBJ1-2, is EAEVAQSPRYKITEKSQAVAFWCDPISGHATLYWYRQILGQGPELLVQFQDESVVDDSQLPKDRFSAERLKGVDSTLKIQPAELGDSAMYLCASSLGDGGYGYTFGSGTRLTVV.

The chain combines TRBV6-5 with TRBJ2-7; 7 bases are a match to TRBD1. Germline loops: CDR1 MNHEY, CDR2 SVGAGI. This CDR3 contains 12 residues. V was clipped by 6 bases and J by 6 bases; unmatched bases: 5. In DNA form, the CDR3 reads TGTGCCAGCAGCCCACAGGGGAGCGAGCAGTACTTC. Translating gives CASSPQGSEQYF.

V gene TRBV5-1 combines with J gene TRBJ1-4; D is unresolved. V lost 4 bases and J lost 4, with 14 bases in between. The CDR3 is 15 amino acids. Germline assignment: CDR1 SGHRS and CDR2 YFSETQ. Here the CDR3 DNA reads TGCGCCAGCAGCGCCCAGGTGGGAGGTAATGAAAAACTGTTTTTT. Translation: CASSAQVGGNEKLFF. Using reference TRBV5-1 and TRBJ1-4 for the parts outside the CDR3, the full variable domain is KAGVTQTPRYLIKTRGQQVTLSCSPISGHRSVSWYQQTPGQGLQFLFEYFSETQRNKGNFPGRFSGRQFSNSRSEMNVSTLELGDSALYLCASSAQVGGNEKLFFGSGTQLSVL.

The rearrangement links TRBV28 to TRBJ1-6; 9 bases agree with TRBD1. This CDR3 region has 17 residues. With 4 bases clipped from V and 10 bases from J, the junction kept 14 bases outside the gene matches. Germline CDR1 and CDR2: MDHEN and SYDVKM. CDR3 sequence (DNA): TGTGCCAGCAGTTCGGGACAGGGTTTGGGTGTGAGCTCACCCCTCCACTTT. Translating gives CASSSGQGLGVSSPLHF.

The genes are TRBV6-2 or TRBV6-3 and TRBJ2-6; no clear D gene. Trimming shortened V by 8 bases and J by 0 bases, and 11 bases separated the two germline ends. Germline CDR1 reads MNHEY; CDR2 reads SVGEGT. This CDR3 is built from 15 residues. Written as DNA, the CDR3 is TGTGCCAGCGGCCCTATGAGCTCTGGGGCCAACGTCCTGACTTTC. It is translated as CASGPMSSGANVLTF.

The genes are TRBV2 and TRBJ1-2; no reliable D call. The CDR3 length is 13 residues. Per the germline V gene, CDR1 is SNHLY and CDR2 is FYNNEI. Trimming took 5 bases from V and 4 from J, leaving 11 bases between them. The CDR3 DNA is TGTGCCAGCAGTTTTACAGCCTCCTATGGCTACACCTTC. This translates into CASSFTASYGYTF.

The genes are TRBV6-5 and TRBJ1-2; the D gene is possibly TRBD1 (6 bases). The length of the CDR3 is 15 residues. V dropped 6 bases and J dropped 0 bases, with 14 bases sitting between them. CDR1 and CDR2 (germline): MNHEY, SVGAGI. The DNA of the CDR3 is TGTGCCAGCAGGCGTGGACAGCTCGCTAACTATGGCTACACCTTC. Its translation: CASRRGQLANYGYTF.

Comments on this clone: The junction departs from germline at one end; a sequencing error may be responsible. The sample contains more than one DNA sequence encoding this CDR3. The CDR3 loop is CASSPDGWYEQYF. As DNA, the CDR3 is TGTGCTAGCAGCCCCGACGGGTGGTACGAGCAGTACTTC. This chain uses TRBV28 with TRBJ2-7; D not resolved. The CDR3 contains 13 residues. Per the germline V gene, CDR1 is MDHEN and CDR2 is SYDVKM. Based on the CDR3 plus reference TRBV28 and TRBJ2-7, the full variable domain is DVKVTQSSRYLVKRTGEKVFLECVQDMDHENMFWYRQDPGLGLRLIYFSYDVKMKEKGDIPEGYSVSREKKERFSLILESASTNQTSMYLCASSPDGWYEQYFGPGTRLTVT.